This section outlines one T cell receptor beta chain sequence together with its context. What it recognizes is unknown. The CDR3 ends on some other residue instead of the conserved phenylalanine or tryptophan, so this is likely a read error. The entry originates in a study of tumor and adjacent non-tumor tissue in lung cancer. For the study at large: The cohort had about a dozen adenocarcinoma, 2 squamous cell and 1 small cell patients. Overall study results and limits: Shorter survival was associated with higher TCR diversity in tumors. Tumor tissue had significantly higher TCR diversity than normal lung.

A modified ARM-PCR protocol with three rounds of nested PCR amplified TCRbeta. TCRdb re-analysed the multiplex PCR reads in MiXCR, keeping a single row per CDR3 protein. The table lists more than 60,000 distinct CDR3 sequences, around 74% of them singletons. No cell sorting was done before RNA was extracted from the tissue. Between August and November 2014, newly diagnosed, chemotherapy-naive lung cancer patients underwent thoracic surgery in China. The TCR was taken from a woman aged 50 to 60 with non-small cell lung cancer. Sequencing input: lung tumor tissue.

For the CDR3, the DNA is TGTGCCAGCCGGGGGGAAGAGAGCCAGTACTTA. Translating it yields CASRGEESQYL. This chain links TRBV12-3 or TRBV12-4 with TRBJ2-5; TRBD2 matches 7 bases. The CDR3 contains 11 residues.